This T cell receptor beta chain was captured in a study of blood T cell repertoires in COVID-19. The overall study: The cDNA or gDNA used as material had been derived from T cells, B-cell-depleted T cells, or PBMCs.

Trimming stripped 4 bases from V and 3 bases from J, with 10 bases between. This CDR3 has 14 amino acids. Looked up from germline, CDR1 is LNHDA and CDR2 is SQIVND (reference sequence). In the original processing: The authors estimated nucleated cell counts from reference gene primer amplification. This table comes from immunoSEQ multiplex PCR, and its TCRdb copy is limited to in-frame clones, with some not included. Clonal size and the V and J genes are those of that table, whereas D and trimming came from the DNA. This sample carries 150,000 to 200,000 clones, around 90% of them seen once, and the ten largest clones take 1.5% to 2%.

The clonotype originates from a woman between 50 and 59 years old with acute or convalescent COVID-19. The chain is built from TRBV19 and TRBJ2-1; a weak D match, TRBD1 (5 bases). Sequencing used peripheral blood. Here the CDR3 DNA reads TGTGCCAGTAGTAAGTCAGGGATCTACAATGAGCAGTTCTTC. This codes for CASSKSGIYNEQFF.